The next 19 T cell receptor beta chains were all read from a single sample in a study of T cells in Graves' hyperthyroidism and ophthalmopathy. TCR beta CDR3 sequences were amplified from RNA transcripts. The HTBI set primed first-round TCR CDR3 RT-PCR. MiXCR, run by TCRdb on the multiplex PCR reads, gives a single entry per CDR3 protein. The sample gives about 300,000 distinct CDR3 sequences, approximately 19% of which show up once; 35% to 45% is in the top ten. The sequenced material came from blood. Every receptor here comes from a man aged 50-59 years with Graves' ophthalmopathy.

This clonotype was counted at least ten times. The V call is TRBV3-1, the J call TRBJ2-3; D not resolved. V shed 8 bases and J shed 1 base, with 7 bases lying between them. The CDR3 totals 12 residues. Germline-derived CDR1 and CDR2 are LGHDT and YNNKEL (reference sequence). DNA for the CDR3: TGTGCCAGCGGTGGGGGCACAGATACGCAGTATTTT. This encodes CASGGGTDTQYF.

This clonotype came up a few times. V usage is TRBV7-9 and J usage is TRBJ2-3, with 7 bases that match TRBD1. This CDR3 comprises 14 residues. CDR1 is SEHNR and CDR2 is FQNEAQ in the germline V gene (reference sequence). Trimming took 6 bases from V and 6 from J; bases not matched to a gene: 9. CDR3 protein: CASRLGQPGDTQYF. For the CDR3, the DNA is TGTGCCAGCAGACTGGGACAGCCAGGGGATACGCAGTATTTT.

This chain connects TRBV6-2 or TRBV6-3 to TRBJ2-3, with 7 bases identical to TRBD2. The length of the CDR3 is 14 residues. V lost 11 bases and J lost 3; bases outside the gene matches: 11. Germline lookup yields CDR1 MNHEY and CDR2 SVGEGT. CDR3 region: CASVEGLLTDTQYF. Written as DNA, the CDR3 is TGTGCCTCTGTCGAGGGACTACTGACAGATACGCAGTATTTT.

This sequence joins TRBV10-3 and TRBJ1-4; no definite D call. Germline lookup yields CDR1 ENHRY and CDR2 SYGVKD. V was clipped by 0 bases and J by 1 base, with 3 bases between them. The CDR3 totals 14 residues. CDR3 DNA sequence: TGTGCCATCAGTGAGTCAGTAACTAATGAAAAACTGTTTTTT. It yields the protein CAISESVTNEKLFF.

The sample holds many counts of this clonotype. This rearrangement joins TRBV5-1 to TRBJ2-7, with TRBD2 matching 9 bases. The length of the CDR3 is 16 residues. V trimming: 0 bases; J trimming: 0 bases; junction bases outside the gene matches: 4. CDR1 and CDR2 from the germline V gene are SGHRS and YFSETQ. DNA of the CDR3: TGCGCCAGCAGCTTGGGACTAGCGGCAAGCTCCTACGAGCAGTACTTC. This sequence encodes CASSLGLAASSYEQYF.

The CDR3 sequence: CASSYSAGPAFF. In nucleotides, the CDR3 is TGTGCCAGCAGTTACTCAGCAGGGCCAGCTTTCTTT. The rearrangement joins TRBV6-5 to TRBJ1-1, with D maybe TRBD1 (5 bases). Trimming took 0 bases from V and 10 from J, leaving 9 bases between them. CDR3 length: 12 residues. Germline assignment: CDR1 MNHEY and CDR2 SVGAGI.

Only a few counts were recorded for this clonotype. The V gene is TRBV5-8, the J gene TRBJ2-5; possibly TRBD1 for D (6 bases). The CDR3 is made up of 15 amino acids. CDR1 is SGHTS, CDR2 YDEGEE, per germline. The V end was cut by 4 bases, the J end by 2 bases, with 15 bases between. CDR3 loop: CASSLTTGAQETQYF. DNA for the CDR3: TGTGCCAGCAGCCTAACGACAGGAGCGCAAGAGACCCAGTACTTC.

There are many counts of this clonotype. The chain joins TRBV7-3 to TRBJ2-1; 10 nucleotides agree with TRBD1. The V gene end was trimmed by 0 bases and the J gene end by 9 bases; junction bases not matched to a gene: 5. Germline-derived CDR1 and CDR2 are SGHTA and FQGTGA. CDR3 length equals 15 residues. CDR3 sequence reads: CASSLTGTGASEQFF. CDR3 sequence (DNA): TGTGCCAGCAGCTTAACCGGGACAGGGGCGTCTGAGCAGTTCTTC.

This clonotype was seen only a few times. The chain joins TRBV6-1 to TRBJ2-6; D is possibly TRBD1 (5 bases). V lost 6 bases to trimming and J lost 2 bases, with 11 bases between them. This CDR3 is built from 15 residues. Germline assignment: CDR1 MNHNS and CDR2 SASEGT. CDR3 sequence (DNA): TGTGCCAGCAGCGAACAGGTTACTGGGGCCAACGTCCTGACTTTC. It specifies CASSEQVTGANVLTF.

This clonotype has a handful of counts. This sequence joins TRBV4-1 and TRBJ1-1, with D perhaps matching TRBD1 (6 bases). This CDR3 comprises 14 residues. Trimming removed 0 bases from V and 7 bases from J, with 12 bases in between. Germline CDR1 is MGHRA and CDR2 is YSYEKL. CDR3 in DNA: TGCGCCAGCAGCCAAGATTGGGAACAGGGTGAAGCTTTCTTT. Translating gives CASSQDWEQGEAFF.

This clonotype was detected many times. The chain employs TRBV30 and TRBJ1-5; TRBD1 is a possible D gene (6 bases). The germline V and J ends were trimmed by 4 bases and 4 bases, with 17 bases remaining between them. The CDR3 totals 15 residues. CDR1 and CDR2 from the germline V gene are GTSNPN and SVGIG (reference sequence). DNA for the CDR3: TGTGCCTGGAAGATAAGGGGGGGGACAAATCAGCCCCAGCATTTT. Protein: CAWKIRGGTNQPQHF.

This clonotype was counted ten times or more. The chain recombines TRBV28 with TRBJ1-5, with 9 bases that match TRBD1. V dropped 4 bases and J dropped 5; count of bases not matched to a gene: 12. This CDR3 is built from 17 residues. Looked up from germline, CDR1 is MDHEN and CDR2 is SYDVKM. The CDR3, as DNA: TGTGCCAGCAGTTCCCCTCGGACAGGGGCTGGGGATCAGCCCCAGCATTTT. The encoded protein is CASSSPRTGAGDQPQHF.

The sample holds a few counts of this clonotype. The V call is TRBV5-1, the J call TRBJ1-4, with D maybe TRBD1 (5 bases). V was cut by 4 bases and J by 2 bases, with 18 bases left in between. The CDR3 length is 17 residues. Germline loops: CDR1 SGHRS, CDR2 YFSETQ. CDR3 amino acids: CASSPGTFRGTNEKLFF. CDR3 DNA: TGCGCCAGCAGCCCTGGGACTTTCAGAGGGACTAATGAAAAACTGTTTTTT.

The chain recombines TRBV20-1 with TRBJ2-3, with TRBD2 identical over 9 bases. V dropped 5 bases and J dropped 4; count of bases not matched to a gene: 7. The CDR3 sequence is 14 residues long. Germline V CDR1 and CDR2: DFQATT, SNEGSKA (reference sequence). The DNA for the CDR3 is TGCAGTGCTGCCTTAGCGGGAGCGTCAGATACGCAGTATTTT. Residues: CSAALAGASDTQYF.

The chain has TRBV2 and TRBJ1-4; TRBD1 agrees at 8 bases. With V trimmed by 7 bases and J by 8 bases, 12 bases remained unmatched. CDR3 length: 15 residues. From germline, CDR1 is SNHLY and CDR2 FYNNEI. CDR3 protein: CASTETGQGREKLFF. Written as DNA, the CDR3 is TGTGCCAGCACCGAAACCGGACAGGGCCGGGAAAAACTGTTTTTT.

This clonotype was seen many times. CDR3 sequence (DNA): TGTGCCAGCAGCTCCCTTACAGATACGCAGTATTTT. This encodes CASSSLTDTQYF. V gene TRBV7-3 combines with J gene TRBJ2-3; D not resolved. Germline V gene data show CDR1 as SGHTA and CDR2 as FQGTGA. The length of the CDR3 is 12 residues. Trimming shortened V by 4 bases and J by 3 bases, and 5 bases separated the two germline ends.

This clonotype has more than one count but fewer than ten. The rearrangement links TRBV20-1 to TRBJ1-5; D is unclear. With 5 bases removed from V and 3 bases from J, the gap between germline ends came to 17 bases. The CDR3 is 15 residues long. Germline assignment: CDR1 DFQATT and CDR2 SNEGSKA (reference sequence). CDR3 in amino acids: CSALRWEGLNQPQHF. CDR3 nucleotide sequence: TGCAGTGCTCTTCGCTGGGAAGGTCTCAATCAGCCCCAGCATTTT.

CDR3 sequence reads: CASREIYEQYF. For the CDR3, the DNA is TGTGCCAGCAGGGAGATCTACGAGCAGTACTTC. The chain has TRBV2 and TRBJ2-7; D uncertain. This CDR3 has 11 amino acids. V was clipped by 6 bases and J by 3 bases, with 6 bases between them. Germline assignment: CDR1 SNHLY and CDR2 FYNNEI.

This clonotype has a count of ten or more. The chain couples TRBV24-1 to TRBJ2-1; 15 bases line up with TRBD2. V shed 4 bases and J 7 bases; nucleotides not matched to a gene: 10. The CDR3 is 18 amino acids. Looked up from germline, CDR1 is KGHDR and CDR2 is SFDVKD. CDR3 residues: CATSDHRTSGRGMNEQFF. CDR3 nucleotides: TGTGCCACCAGTGACCATCGGACTAGCGGGAGGGGTATGAATGAGCAGTTCTTC.